The 7 T cell receptor beta chains below come from one sample, sequenced in a study of T-cell reconstitution after alpha-beta-depleted transplantation in children (TCRdb year 2016). Receptor libraries were prepared by PCR. The sequencer listed for this sample is Illumina HiSeq 2500. Molecular barcoding was employed in the preparation of TCR libraries, with unique molecular identifiers being used to normalize TCRbeta repertoire quantification. TCRdb passed the public sequencing reads through fastp at Q25 and MiXCR, retaining productive beta sequences. Rows with one shared CDR3 protein collapse into an entry with the most common genes and DNA. The sample records hundreds of thousands of distinct CDR3 sequences, under 30% of which are singletons. Less than 15% of the sample is taken by the ten largest. The intended sense of this specimen's treatment or condition label: allogeneic hematopoietic cell transplantation with graft depleted of TCRalphabeta T cells and CD19 B cells.

The sample was PBMCs, mostly from graft donor cells, taken 360 days after TCRalphabeta/CD19-depleted stem cell transplant. The origin of the receptors is a boy under two years old who had a stem cell transplant for acute myeloid leukemia, so the T cells may come from the graft donor.

Ten or more counts support this clonotype. The chain couples TRBV5-1 to TRBJ2-3; 13 bases map to TRBD2. Germline trimming cut 5 bases from V and 2 bases from J; bases unmatched to any gene: 5. This CDR3 is 16 amino acids long. Germline CDR1 is SGHRS and CDR2 is YFSETQ. Here the CDR3 DNA reads TGCGCCAGCAGACGGACTAGCGGGGGCACCACAGATACGCAGTATTTT. The encoded protein is CASRRTSGGTTDTQYF.

This clonotype was seen many times. The chain joins TRBV28 to TRBJ1-5; TRBD1 is a possible D gene (6 bases). The germline gives CDR1 MDHEN, CDR2 SYDVKM. The CDR3 length is 14 residues. The V and J ends lost 2 bases and 5 bases respectively, with 10 bases between them. The CDR3 here is CASSLRGGHQPQHF. DNA for the CDR3: TGTGCCAGCAGTTTACGAGGGGGGCATCAGCCCCAGCATTTT. The whole variable domain, filled in from reference TRBV28 and TRBJ1-5, reads DVKVTQSSRYLVKRTGEKVFLECVQDMDHENMFWYRQDPGLGLRLIYFSYDVKMKEKGDIPEGYSVSREKKERFSLILESASTNQTSMYLCASSLRGGHQPQHFGDGTRLSIL.

This clonotype turned up a few times. The genes are TRBV20-1 and TRBJ2-2; 7 nucleotides align to TRBD1. Unmatched junction bases numbered 4, after V lost 2 bases and J lost 7 bases. Germline CDR1 reads DFQATT; CDR2 reads SNEGSKA (reference sequence). The CDR3 sequence is 13 residues long. CDR3: CSARRQGGGELFF. Written as DNA, the CDR3 is TGCAGTGCTAGACGACAGGGCGGCGGGGAGCTGTTTTTT.

This clonotype has a count of ten or more. The rearrangement uses TRBV20-1 and TRBJ1-2; the D gene is possibly TRBD1 (5 bases). Germline-derived CDR1 and CDR2 are DFQATT and SNEGSKA (reference sequence). There are 13 residues in the CDR3. CDR3 protein: CKPGDSEFYGYTF. The CDR3 DNA sequence: TGCAAACCGGGAGACAGTGAATTCTATGGCTACACCTTC.

The chain uses TRBV4-3 and TRBJ2-3, with D tentatively TRBD1 or TRBD2 (6 bases each). Trimming removed 0 bases at V and 8 bases at J, with 15 bases between. Germline V CDR1 and CDR2: LGHNA, YSLEER. CDR3 length equals 15 residues. In nucleotides, the CDR3 is TGCGCCAGCAGCCAAGATTCAAACGGGGGCCTTACGCAGTATTTT. Its protein is CASSQDSNGGLTQYF.

The chain carries TRBV6-5 and TRBJ1-3, with a possible D match to TRBD1 (5 bases). V lost 2 bases, J lost 8 bases, and 19 bases lay in between. Germline loops: CDR1 MNHEY, CDR2 SVGAGI. There are 16 residues in the CDR3. CDR3 nucleotides: TGTGCCAGCAGTTACGACGGGACCCGTGCGGGGTACACCATATATTTT. Translating it yields CASSYDGTRAGYTIYF.

The table lists this clonotype with a few counts. The chain combines TRBV12-3 or TRBV12-4 with TRBJ2-3; D is perhaps TRBD1 or TRBD2 (5 bases each). The CDR3 is 15 amino acids. The V end lost 5 bases, the J end lost 1 base, and 13 bases lay between the germline ends. CDR3 region: CASSPGPTGTDTQYF. The CDR3 DNA is TGTGCCAGCAGTCCGGGACCGACCGGCACAGATACGCAGTATTTT.